These 8 T cell receptor beta chains came from one sample sequenced in a study of response to subunit inactivated influenza vaccine. TCRdb re-called the RT-PCR reads through MiXCR, storing one row per CDR3 protein. The sample holds roughly 670,000 distinct CDR3 sequences, 11% to 15% seen once. The sequences come from PBMCs from blood, collected around two weeks before vaccination. The origin of the receptors is a man aged 50 to 59 who received an inactivated influenza vaccine.

This clonotype was picked up a small number of times. This sequence joins TRBV6-5 and TRBJ2-7; 9 nucleotides line up with TRBD2. Looked up from germline, CDR1 is MNHEY and CDR2 is SVGAGI. The CDR3 consists of 16 residues. V was clipped by 0 bases and J by 6 bases; unmatched bases: 9. CDR3 region: CASSYSPGTSLSEQYF. CDR3 nucleotides: TGTGCCAGCAGTTACTCCCCCGGGACTAGCCTTTCCGAGCAGTACTTC.

This clonotype was observed a few times. V is TRBV5-1 and J is TRBJ2-7; D is undetermined. Germline CDR1 reads SGHRS; CDR2 reads YFSETQ. Trimming pared 4 bases from V and 4 bases from J, leaving 15 bases between. This CDR3 is 14 amino acids long. Here the CDR3 DNA reads TGCGCCAGCAGCGCGCCGTGGGATCGTTACGAGCAGTACTTC. Translation gives CASSAPWDRYEQYF.

This clonotype occurred a few times. The chain uses TRBV18 and TRBJ2-7; no firm D call. The length of the CDR3 is 15 residues. CDR1 and CDR2 (germline): KGHSH, LQKENI. Trimming removed 7 bases from V and 2 bases from J, with 18 bases in between. CDR3 sequence: CASYPLGGVAYEQYF. The DNA for the CDR3 is TGTGCCAGCTACCCCTTGGGCGGCGTCGCCTACGAGCAGTACTTC.

This chain connects TRBV5-5 to TRBJ1-4; D is unresolved. This CDR3 contains 15 residues. Trimming shortened V by 3 bases and J by 6 bases, and 15 bases separated the two germline ends. CDR1 and CDR2 from the germline V gene are SGHKS and YYEKEE (reference sequence). The CDR3 is CASSSVRVRDEKLFF. CDR3 nucleotides: TGTGCCAGCAGCTCCGTCCGGGTTCGGGATGAAAAACTGTTTTTT.

This sequence joins TRBV27 and TRBJ2-7, with unresolved D. V lost 5 bases and J 5 bases, leaving 16 bases between the germline ends. This CDR3 contains 14 residues. Per germline, CDR1 MNHEY and CDR2 SMNVEV (reference sequence). The CDR3 spells CASSPGLGNNEQYF. DNA for the CDR3: TGTGCCAGCAGTCCCGGTTTGGGTAACAACGAGCAGTACTTC.

The chain is built from TRBV4-3 and TRBJ2-7, with 8 bases identical to TRBD1. Trimming cost V 0 bases and J 4 bases; bases outside gene matches: 11. Per germline, CDR1 LGHNA and CDR2 YSLEER. CDR3 length: 17 residues. CDR3 region: CASSQDRGQVMPYEQYF. For the CDR3, the DNA is TGCGCCAGCAGCCAAGACCGGGGACAGGTGATGCCATACGAGCAGTACTTC.

This clonotype was recorded at least ten times. The V and J genes are TRBV7-2 and TRBJ2-1; 12 nucleotides match TRBD2. The CDR3 extends over 16 amino acids. The V gene end was trimmed by 4 bases and the J gene end by 4 bases; junction bases not matched to a gene: 5. Germline loops: CDR1 SGHTA, CDR2 FQGNSA. For the CDR3, the DNA is TGTGCCAGCAGCTCCTCGACTAGCGGGAGATACAATGAGCAGTTCTTC. The encoded protein is CASSSSTSGRYNEQFF. The whole variable domain, remainder taken from reference TRBV7-2 and TRBJ2-1, is GAGVSQSPSNKVTEKGKDVELRCDPISGHTALYWYRQSLGQGLEFLIYFQGNSAPDKSGLPSDRFSAERTGGSVSTLTIQRTQQEDSAVYLCASSSSTSGRYNEQFFGPGTRLTVL.

The rearrangement links TRBV20-1 to TRBJ1-5; D unclear. The CDR3 contains 14 residues. Germline V gene sequence: CDR1 DFQATT, CDR2 SNEGSKA (reference sequence). V gave up 3 bases and J gave up 3 bases, with 12 bases separating them. The CDR3 DNA reads TGCAGTGCTAGTATTGGGCACCTCAATCAGCCCCAGCATTTT. This gives the protein CSASIGHLNQPQHF.